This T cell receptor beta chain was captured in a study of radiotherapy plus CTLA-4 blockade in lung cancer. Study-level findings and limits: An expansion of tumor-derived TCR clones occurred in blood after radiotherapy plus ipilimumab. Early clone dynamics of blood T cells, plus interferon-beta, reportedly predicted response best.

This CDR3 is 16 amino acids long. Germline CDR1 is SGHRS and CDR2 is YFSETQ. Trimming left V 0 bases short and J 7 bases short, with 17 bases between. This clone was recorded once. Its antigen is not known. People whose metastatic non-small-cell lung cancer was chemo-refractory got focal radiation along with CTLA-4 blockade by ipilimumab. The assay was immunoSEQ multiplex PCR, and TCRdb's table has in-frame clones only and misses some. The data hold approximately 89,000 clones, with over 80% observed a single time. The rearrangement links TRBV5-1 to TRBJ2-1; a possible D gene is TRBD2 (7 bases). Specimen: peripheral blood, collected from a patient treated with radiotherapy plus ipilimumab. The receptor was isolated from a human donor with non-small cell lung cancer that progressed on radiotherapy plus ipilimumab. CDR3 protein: CASSLASGGAVNEQFF. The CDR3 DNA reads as TGCGCCAGCAGCTTGGCCAGTGGGGGGGCCGTGAATGAGCAGTTCTTC. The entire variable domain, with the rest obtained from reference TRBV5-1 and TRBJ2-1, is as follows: KAGVTQTPRYLIKTRGQQVTLSCSPISGHRSVSWYQQTPGQGLQFLFEYFSETQRNKGNFPGRFSGRQFSNSRSEMNVSTLELGDSALYLCASSLASGGAVNEQFFGPGTRLTVL.